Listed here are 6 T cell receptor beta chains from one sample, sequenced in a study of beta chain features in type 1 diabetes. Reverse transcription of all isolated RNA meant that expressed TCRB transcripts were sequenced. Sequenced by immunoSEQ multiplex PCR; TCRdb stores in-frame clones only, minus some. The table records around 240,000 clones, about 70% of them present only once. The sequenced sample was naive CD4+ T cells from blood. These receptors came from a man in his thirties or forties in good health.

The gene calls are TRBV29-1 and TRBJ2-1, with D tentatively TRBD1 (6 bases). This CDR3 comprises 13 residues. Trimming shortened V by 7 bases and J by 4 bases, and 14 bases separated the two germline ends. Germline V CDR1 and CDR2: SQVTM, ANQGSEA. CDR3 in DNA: TGCAGCGCGACGACAGGAGGATACAATGAGCAGTTCTTC. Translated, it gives CSATTGGYNEQFF.

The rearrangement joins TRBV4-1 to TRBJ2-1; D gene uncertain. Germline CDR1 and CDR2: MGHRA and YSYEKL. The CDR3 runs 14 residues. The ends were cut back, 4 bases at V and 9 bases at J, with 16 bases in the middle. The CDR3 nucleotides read TGCGCCAGCAGCCCTGCCCTCCAATTGCGTGAGCAGTTCTTC. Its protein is CASSPALQLREQFF.

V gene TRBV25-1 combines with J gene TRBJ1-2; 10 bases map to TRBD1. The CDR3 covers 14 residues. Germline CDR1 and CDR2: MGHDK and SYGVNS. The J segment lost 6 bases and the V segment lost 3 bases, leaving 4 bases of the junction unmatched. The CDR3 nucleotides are TGTGCCAGCAGTGACCCCGGGACAGGGGATGGCTACACCTTC. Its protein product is CASSDPGTGDGYTF.

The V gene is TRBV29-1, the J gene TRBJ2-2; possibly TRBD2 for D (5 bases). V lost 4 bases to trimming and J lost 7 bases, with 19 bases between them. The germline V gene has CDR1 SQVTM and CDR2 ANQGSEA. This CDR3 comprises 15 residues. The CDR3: CSVGSDSAGVGELFF. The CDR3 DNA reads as TGCAGCGTTGGATCGGACTCCGCTGGAGTCGGGGAGCTGTTTTTT.

The CDR3 spells CASSEYHEQYF. CDR3 bases: TGTGCCAGCAGTGAATACCACGAGCAGTACTTC. The rearrangement joins TRBV25-1 to TRBJ2-7; D is unclear. Germline CDR1 is MGHDK and CDR2 is SYGVNS. This CDR3 is 11 amino acids long. The V and J ends lost 0 bases and 5 bases respectively, with 2 bases between them.

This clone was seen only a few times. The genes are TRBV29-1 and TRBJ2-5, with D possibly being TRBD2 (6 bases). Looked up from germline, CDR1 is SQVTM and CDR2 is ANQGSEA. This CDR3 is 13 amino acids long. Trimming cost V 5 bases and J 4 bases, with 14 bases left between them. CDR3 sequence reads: CSVRPRLGETQYF. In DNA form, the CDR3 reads TGCAGCGTTCGCCCCCGACTAGGAGAGACCCAGTACTTC.